These T cell receptor beta chains were read from a single sample in a study of cytomegalovirus exposure and HLA in healthy donors. Generated by immunoSEQ multiplex PCR, the TCRdb table keeps only in-frame clones and is missing some. The sample shows some 160,000 clones, approximately 80% of them seen only once. The sample taken for sequencing was PBMCs. These receptors originate from a young woman in good health and CMV-seronegative. Both conserved end residues are part of each CDR3. Each record gives: clone size, D gene, J gene, V gene, CDR3 DNA, CDR3 protein. The D gene is left open where the match is weak. Clone size is stated in some rows and not others, as once, few, many or a class when expanded.

abundance: -; d_gene: TRBD1; j_gene: TRBJ2-7; v_gene: TRBV19; CDR3nt: TGTGCCAGTAGTAACAGGGGCGAGCAGTACTTC; CDR3aa: CASSNRGEQYF
abundance: -; d_gene: TRBD1; j_gene: TRBJ2-5; v_gene: TRBV7-6; CDR3nt: TGTGCCAGCAGACTACGGCAGGGGGCAGAGACCCAGTACTTC; CDR3aa: CASRLRQGAETQYF
abundance: -; d_gene: -; j_gene: TRBJ1-2; v_gene: TRBV18; CDR3nt: TGTGCCAGCTCCGTGGACAGATACTATGGCTACACCTTC; CDR3aa: CASSVDRYYGYTF
abundance: few; d_gene: TRBD1; j_gene: TRBJ1-1; v_gene: TRBV7-8; CDR3nt: TGTGCCAGCAGCTCGCGGGACAGGGGGCTTTCGAACACTGAAGCTTTCTTT; CDR3aa: CASSSRDRGLSNTEAFF
abundance: -; d_gene: TRBD1; j_gene: TRBJ1-1; v_gene: TRBV14; CDR3nt: TGTGCCAGCAGCAGGGAAGGGGGCCGGAACACTGAAGCTTTCTTT; CDR3aa: CASSREGGRNTEAFF
abundance: -; d_gene: TRBD1; j_gene: TRBJ2-7; v_gene: TRBV9; CDR3nt: TGTGCCAGCAGCCCAAGCAGGACAGGGATTTCCTACGAGCAGTACTTC; CDR3aa: CASSPSRTGISYEQYF
abundance: -; d_gene: -; j_gene: TRBJ1-3; v_gene: TRBV12-5; CDR3nt: TGTGCTAGTGGTTTGGCGGGGGCTGGAAACACCATATATTTT; CDR3aa: CASGLAGAGNTIYF
abundance: few; d_gene: -; j_gene: TRBJ2-2; v_gene: TRBV6-1; CDR3nt: TGTGCCAGCAGTTCCGGGGAAACCGGGGAGCTGTTTTTT; CDR3aa: CASSSGETGELFF
abundance: -; d_gene: -; j_gene: TRBJ1-1; v_gene: TRBV6-1; CDR3nt: TGTGCCAGCAGTGAAGAGGGAGGGTGGGGGAACACTGAAGCTTTCTTT; CDR3aa: CASSEEGGWGNTEAFF
abundance: -; d_gene: -; j_gene: TRBJ2-3; v_gene: TRBV11-2; CDR3nt: TGTGCCAGCAGCTTTTGGGCCACAGATACGCAGTATTTT; CDR3aa: CASSFWATDTQYF
abundance: -; d_gene: TRBD2; j_gene: TRBJ2-1; v_gene: TRBV19; CDR3nt: TGTGCCAGTAGTATTGGCTCTGGGACTAGCGGGGCCGGTTCCTACAATGAGCAGTTCTTC; CDR3aa: CASSIGSGTSGAGSYNEQFF
abundance: -; d_gene: TRBD1; j_gene: TRBJ1-1; v_gene: TRBV18; CDR3nt: TGTGCCAGCTCACCGGGACAGGGTAACACTGAAGCTTTCTTT; CDR3aa: CASSPGQGNTEAFF
abundance: -; d_gene: -; j_gene: TRBJ1-5; v_gene: TRBV14; CDR3nt: TGTGCCAGCAGCCAAGGGGGGCGGCAGCCCCAGCATTTT; CDR3aa: CASSQGGRQPQHF
abundance: -; d_gene: -; j_gene: TRBJ2-3; v_gene: TRBV20-1; CDR3nt: TGCAGTGCTCACCTCGGAGGGACGCAGTATTTT; CDR3aa: CSAHLGGTQYF
abundance: -; d_gene: TRBD1; j_gene: TRBJ1-2; v_gene: TRBV9; CDR3nt: TGTGCCAGCAGCGTAGGGGCGGGACAGAGCAACTATGGCTACACCTTC; CDR3aa: CASSVGAGQSNYGYTF
abundance: -; d_gene: -; j_gene: TRBJ1-1; v_gene: TRBV10-2; CDR3nt: TGCGCCAGCAGTGAGATCCCAGTTGAAGCTTTCTTT; CDR3aa: CASSEIPVEAFF
abundance: -; d_gene: -; j_gene: TRBJ1-1; v_gene: TRBV21-1; CDR3nt: TGTGCCAGCAGCAAGAATCGGGGAACGGCTTTCTTT; CDR3aa: CASSKNRGTAFF
abundance: -; d_gene: TRBD1; j_gene: TRBJ1-6; v_gene: TRBV27; CDR3nt: TGTGCCAGCAGTCCTGACAGGGAAAACTCACCCCTCCACTTT; CDR3aa: CASSPDRENSPLHF
abundance: -; d_gene: TRBD1; j_gene: TRBJ1-2; v_gene: TRBV4-1; CDR3nt: TGCGCCAGCAGCCAAGGTCCTCAGGGGGGAAGTGGCTACACCTTC; CDR3aa: CASSQGPQGGSGYTF
abundance: few; d_gene: TRBD2; j_gene: TRBJ2-7; v_gene: TRBV4-1; CDR3nt: TGCGCCAGCAGCCACGAACTAACTAGCGGGGGAGACGAGCAGTACTTC; CDR3aa: CASSHELTSGGDEQYF
abundance: few; d_gene: TRBD2; j_gene: TRBJ2-1; v_gene: TRBV2; CDR3nt: TGTGCCAGCAGCACTAGCGGGGGCGAGTACAATGAGCAGTTCTTC; CDR3aa: CASSTSGGEYNEQFF
abundance: -; d_gene: TRBD1; j_gene: TRBJ2-5; v_gene: TRBV9; CDR3nt: TGTGCCAGCAGCCTAAGACAGGGGTTTGAGGAGACCCAGTACTTC; CDR3aa: CASSLRQGFEETQYF
abundance: -; d_gene: -; j_gene: TRBJ1-6; v_gene: TRBV28; CDR3nt: TGTGCCAGCGGGGGACACTCCTATAATTCACCCCTCCACTTT; CDR3aa: CASGGHSYNSPLHF
abundance: -; d_gene: -; j_gene: TRBJ2-2; v_gene: TRBV2; CDR3nt: TGTGCCAGCAGACGGACAGCGAACACCGGGGAGCTGTTTTTT; CDR3aa: CASRRTANTGELFF
abundance: -; d_gene: TRBD2; j_gene: TRBJ2-7; v_gene: TRBV5-1; CDR3nt: TGCGCCAGCAGCTTTCTAGCGGGGGCCCCCTACGAGCAGTACTTC; CDR3aa: CASSFLAGAPYEQYF
abundance: -; d_gene: -; j_gene: TRBJ2-7; v_gene: TRBV28; CDR3nt: TGTGCCAGCAGTTCGGGGTACGAGCAGTACTTC; CDR3aa: CASSSGYEQYF
abundance: -; d_gene: TRBD2; j_gene: TRBJ2-4; v_gene: TRBV7-9; CDR3nt: TGTGCCAGCAGCAGCCGAGCGGGGAAAAACATTCAGTACTTC; CDR3aa: CASSSRAGKNIQYF
abundance: -; d_gene: TRBD1; j_gene: TRBJ2-5; v_gene: TRBV5-1; CDR3nt: TGCGCCAGCAGCCCAGGGACAGGCCAAGAGACCCAGTACTTC; CDR3aa: CASSPGTGQETQYF
abundance: few; d_gene: -; j_gene: TRBJ2-2; v_gene: TRBV4-2; CDR3nt: TGTGCCAGCAGCCAAGAGATGGGGGGCACCGGGGAGCTGTTTTTT; CDR3aa: CASSQEMGGTGELFF
abundance: few; d_gene: TRBD1; j_gene: TRBJ1-1; v_gene: TRBV28; CDR3nt: TGTGCCAGCAGTTTATACCGTGTTGGGGCAGGGGGTACCACTGAAGCTTTCTTT; CDR3aa: CASSLYRVGAGGTTEAFF
abundance: -; d_gene: -; j_gene: TRBJ1-2; v_gene: TRBV28; CDR3nt: TGTGCCAGCCGGGACACAGCTAACTATGGCTACACCTTC; CDR3aa: CASRDTANYGYTF
abundance: -; d_gene: -; j_gene: TRBJ1-2; v_gene: TRBV30; CDR3nt: TGTGCCTGGAGTGTACTAGGGCACCGGGGCTACACCTTC; CDR3aa: CAWSVLGHRGYTF
abundance: -; d_gene: -; j_gene: TRBJ1-3; v_gene: TRBV5-1; CDR3nt: TGCGCCAGCAGTCCAGGACATGGCTCTGGAAACACCATATATTTT; CDR3aa: CASSPGHGSGNTIYF
abundance: -; d_gene: TRBD1; j_gene: TRBJ2-1; v_gene: TRBV9; CDR3nt: TGTGCCAGCCGTGCCGGGACAGGTGATTACAATGAGCAGTTCTTC; CDR3aa: CASRAGTGDYNEQFF
abundance: -; d_gene: TRBD1; j_gene: TRBJ2-2; v_gene: TRBV5-1; CDR3nt: TGCGCCAGCAGCAATCGGGACAGGGGGCCCGGGGAGCTGTTTTTT; CDR3aa: CASSNRDRGPGELFF
abundance: -; d_gene: -; j_gene: TRBJ2-1; v_gene: TRBV6-1; CDR3nt: TGTGCCAGCAGTGAAGGATCCAGAGGCAATGAGCAGTTCTTC; CDR3aa: CASSEGSRGNEQFF
abundance: -; d_gene: -; j_gene: TRBJ2-7; v_gene: TRBV18; CDR3nt: TGTGCCAGCTCAAAATCTAGCTCCTACGAGCAGTACTTC; CDR3aa: CASSKSSSYEQYF
abundance: -; d_gene: TRBD1; j_gene: TRBJ2-7; v_gene: TRBV28; CDR3nt: TGTGCCAGCAGTTTATTTGACAGGGATGGGGGGCAGTACTTC; CDR3aa: CASSLFDRDGGQYF
abundance: -; d_gene: TRBD1; j_gene: TRBJ2-7; v_gene: TRBV4-1; CDR3nt: TGCGCCAGCAGCCAATCGACAGGGTGGGCCTACGAGCAGTACTTC; CDR3aa: CASSQSTGWAYEQYF
abundance: -; d_gene: -; j_gene: TRBJ2-4; v_gene: TRBV21-1; CDR3nt: TGTGCCAGCAGCAATAGGGGGGGGACTCTAGCCAAAAACATTCAGTACTTC; CDR3aa: CASSNRGGTLAKNIQYF
abundance: -; d_gene: TRBD1; j_gene: TRBJ1-2; v_gene: TRBV4-2; CDR3nt: TGTGCCAGCAGCCAAGCCCCGACAGGGTCTTATGGCTACACCTTC; CDR3aa: CASSQAPTGSYGYTF
abundance: -; d_gene: -; j_gene: TRBJ1-4; v_gene: TRBV19; CDR3nt: TGTGCCAGTACCAACCCGGACAGTCCTTATGAAAAACTGTTTTTT; CDR3aa: CASTNPDSPYEKLFF
abundance: -; d_gene: TRBD2; j_gene: TRBJ2-6; v_gene: TRBV4-2; CDR3nt: TGTGCCAGCAGCCAAGATTTTGCTAGCGGACACTCTGGGGCCAACGGCCTGACTTTC; CDR3aa: CASSQDFASGHSGANGLTF
abundance: -; d_gene: -; j_gene: TRBJ1-1; v_gene: TRBV18; CDR3nt: TGTGCCAGCTCACCACCGAGCAGGGGTGCGAACACTGAAGCTTTCTTT; CDR3aa: CASSPPSRGANTEAFF
abundance: -; d_gene: -; j_gene: TRBJ1-4; v_gene: TRBV28; CDR3nt: TGTGCCAGCAGTCCACAGGAGTTTGTCCGAGAAAAACTGTTTTTT; CDR3aa: CASSPQEFVREKLFF
abundance: -; d_gene: -; j_gene: TRBJ2-1; v_gene: TRBV10-1; CDR3nt: TGCGCCAGCAGTGACTATAATGAGCAGTTCTTC; CDR3aa: CASSDYNEQFF
abundance: -; d_gene: -; j_gene: TRBJ1-1; v_gene: TRBV5-1; CDR3nt: TGCGCCAGCAGCTCGTCCCTGAACAGGCTAACAAACACTGAAGCTTTCTTT; CDR3aa: CASSSSLNRLTNTEAFF
abundance: -; d_gene: -; j_gene: TRBJ2-7; v_gene: TRBV2; CDR3nt: TGTGCCAGCAGTGGAGGCCAGAGCTACGAGCAGTACTTC; CDR3aa: CASSGGQSYEQYF
abundance: few; d_gene: TRBD1; j_gene: TRBJ1-6; v_gene: TRBV28; CDR3nt: TGTGCCAGCAGTTTCGGGACAGGCCATATGACCCTCCACTTT; CDR3aa: CASSFGTGHMTLHF
abundance: -; d_gene: TRBD1; j_gene: TRBJ1-1; v_gene: TRBV5-1; CDR3nt: TGCGCCAGCAGCTATGGACAGGGGATCACTGAAGCTTTCTTT; CDR3aa: CASSYGQGITEAFF
abundance: -; d_gene: -; j_gene: TRBJ2-5; v_gene: TRBV9; CDR3nt: TGTGCCAGCAGCGTAGCTACGGGGGGAACAGGGATCAGCGAGGAGACCCAGTACTTC; CDR3aa: CASSVATGGTGISEETQYF
abundance: -; d_gene: -; j_gene: TRBJ1-1; v_gene: TRBV11-2; CDR3nt: TGTGCCAGCAGCTTAGATTATGGGCAGGAAGCTTTCTTT; CDR3aa: CASSLDYGQEAFF
abundance: -; d_gene: -; j_gene: TRBJ1-6; v_gene: TRBV2; CDR3nt: TGTGCCAGCAGTTCTCCCCAATCAGGCAGCCGGTTAAATTCACCCCTCCACTTT; CDR3aa: CASSSPQSGSRLNSPLHF
abundance: -; d_gene: TRBD1; j_gene: TRBJ2-7; v_gene: TRBV9; CDR3nt: TGTGCCAGCAGCGTCCGGGACAGGGGCCCCTACGAGCAGTACTTC; CDR3aa: CASSVRDRGPYEQYF